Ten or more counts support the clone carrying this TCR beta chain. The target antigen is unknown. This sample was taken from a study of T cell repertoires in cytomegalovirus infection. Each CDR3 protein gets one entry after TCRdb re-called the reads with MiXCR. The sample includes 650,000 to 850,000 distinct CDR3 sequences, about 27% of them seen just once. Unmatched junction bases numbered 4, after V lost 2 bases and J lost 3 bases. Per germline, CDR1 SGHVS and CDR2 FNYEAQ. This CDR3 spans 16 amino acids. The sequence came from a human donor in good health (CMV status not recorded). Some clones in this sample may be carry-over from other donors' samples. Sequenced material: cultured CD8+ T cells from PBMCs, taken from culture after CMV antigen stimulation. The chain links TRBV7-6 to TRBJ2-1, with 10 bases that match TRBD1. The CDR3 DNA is TGTGCCAGCAGCTTATTCGGACAGGGGGACTACAATGAGCAGTTCTTC. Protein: CASSLFGQGDYNEQFF.